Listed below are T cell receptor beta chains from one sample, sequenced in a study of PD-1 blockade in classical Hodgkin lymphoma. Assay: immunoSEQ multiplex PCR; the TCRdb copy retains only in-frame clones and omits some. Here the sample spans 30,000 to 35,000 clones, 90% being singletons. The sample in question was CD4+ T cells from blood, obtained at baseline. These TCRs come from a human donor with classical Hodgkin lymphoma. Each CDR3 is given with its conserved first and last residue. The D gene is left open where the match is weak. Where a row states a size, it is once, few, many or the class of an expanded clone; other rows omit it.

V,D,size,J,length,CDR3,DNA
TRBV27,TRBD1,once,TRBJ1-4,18,CASKTIWQGVATNEKLFF,TGTGCCAGCAAAACCATTTGGCAGGGGGTTGCAACTAATGAAAAACTGTTTTTT
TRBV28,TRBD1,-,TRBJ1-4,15,CASSYQQGAGEKLFF,TGTGCCAGCAGTTACCAACAGGGGGCGGGGGAAAAACTGTTTTTT
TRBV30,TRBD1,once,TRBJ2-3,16,CAWSVVWTGETDTQYF,TGTGCCTGGAGTGTAGTGTGGACAGGGGAGACAGATACGCAGTATTTT
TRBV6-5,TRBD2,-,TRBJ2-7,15,CASSMTSGSVYEQYF,TGTGCCAGCAGTATGACTAGCGGGAGTGTATACGAGCAGTACTTC
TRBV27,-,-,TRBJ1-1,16,CASRSQVLRRGTEAFF,TGTGCCAGCAGATCACAGGTCCTCCGAAGGGGCACTGAAGCTTTCTTT
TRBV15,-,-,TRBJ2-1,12,CATSRAPNEQFF,TGTGCCACCAGCAGAGCTCCGAATGAGCAGTTCTTC
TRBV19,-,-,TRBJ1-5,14,CASTPRSDNQPQHF,TGTGCCAGTACCCCCAGGTCGGACAATCAGCCCCAGCATTTT
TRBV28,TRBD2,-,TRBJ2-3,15,CASKASGTNTDTQYF,TGTGCCAGCAAGGCTAGCGGGACTAACACAGATACGCAGTATTTT
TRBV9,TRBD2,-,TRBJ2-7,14,CASSTSGDSYEQYF,TGTGCCAGCAGTACTAGCGGGGACTCCTACGAGCAGTACTTC
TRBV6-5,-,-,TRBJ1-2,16,CASSNSGRWRVYGYTF,TGTGCCAGCAGTAACTCGGGACGATGGAGGGTCTATGGCTACACCTTC
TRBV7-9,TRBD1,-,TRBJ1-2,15,CASSATGVNDYGYTF,TGTGCCAGCAGCGCGACAGGGGTCAACGACTATGGCTACACCTTC
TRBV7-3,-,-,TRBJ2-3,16,CASSPTQWDPTDTQYF,TGTGCCAGCAGCCCTACGCAGTGGGATCCCACAGATACGCAGTATTTT
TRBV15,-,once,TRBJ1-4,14,CATSRGVLEEKLFF,TGTGCCACCAGCCGTGGGGTATTGGAGGAAAAACTGTTTTTT
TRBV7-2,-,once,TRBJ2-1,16,CASSLLLGGPHNEQFF,TGTGCCAGCAGCTTACTACTAGGGGGGCCCCACAATGAGCAGTTCTTC
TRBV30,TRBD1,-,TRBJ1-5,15,CAWSVEGQGYQPQHF,TGTGCCTGGAGTGTAGAGGGACAGGGCTACCAGCCCCAGCATTTT
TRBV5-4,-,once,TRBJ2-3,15,CASSLPGTTPDTQYF,TGTGCCAGCAGCTTACCCGGGACAACCCCAGATACGCAGTATTTT
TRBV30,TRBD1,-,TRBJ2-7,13,CAWERTGYYEQYF,TGTGCCTGGGAGCGGACAGGTTATTACGAGCAGTACTTC
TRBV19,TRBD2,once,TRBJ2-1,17,CASSIGGGLAGKNEQFF,TGTGCCAGTAGTATCGGGGGGGGACTAGCGGGAAAGAATGAGCAGTTCTTC
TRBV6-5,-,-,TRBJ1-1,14,CASSYSNGNTEAFF,TGTGCCAGCAGTTACTCGAACGGGAACACTGAAGCTTTCTTT
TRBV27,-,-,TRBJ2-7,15,CASSLFASQVYEQYF,TGTGCCAGCAGTTTATTTGCTTCGCAGGTCTACGAGCAGTACTTC
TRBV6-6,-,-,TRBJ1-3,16,CASSRVSTISGNTIYF,TGTGCCAGCAGCCGGGTCAGTACAATCTCTGGAAACACCATATATTTT
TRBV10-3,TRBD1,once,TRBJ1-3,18,CAISESRTNRGSGNTIYF,TGTGCCATCAGTGAGTCGCGGACCAACAGGGGTTCTGGAAACACCATATATTTT
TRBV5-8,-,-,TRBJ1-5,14,CASSVGRLNQPQHF,TGTGCCAGCAGCGTGGGACGGCTCAATCAGCCCCAGCATTTT
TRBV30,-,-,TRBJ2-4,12,CAWTVLKNIQYF,TGTGCCTGGACCGTCCTCAAAAACATTCAGTACTTC
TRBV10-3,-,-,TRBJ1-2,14,CAISGGRSTYGYTF,TGTGCCATCAGTGGGGGCAGGTCGACCTATGGCTACACCTTC
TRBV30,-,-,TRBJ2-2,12,CAWNLWAGELFF,TGTGCCTGGAATCTTTGGGCCGGGGAGCTGTTTTTT
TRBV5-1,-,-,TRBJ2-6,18,CASSLSTGANSGANVLTF,TGCGCCAGCAGCTTGTCGACGGGAGCCAATTCTGGGGCCAACGTCCTGACTTTC
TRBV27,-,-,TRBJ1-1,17,CASSLSAWGLENTEAFF,TGTGCCAGCAGTTTAAGTGCTTGGGGGTTAGAGAACACTGAAGCTTTCTTT
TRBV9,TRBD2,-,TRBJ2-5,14,CASSDWTSGETQYF,TGTGCCAGCAGCGACTGGACTAGCGGAGAGACCCAGTACTTC
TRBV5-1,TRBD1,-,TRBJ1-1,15,CASSHQPDRGTEAFF,TGCGCCAGCAGCCACCAACCGGACAGGGGCACTGAAGCTTTCTTT
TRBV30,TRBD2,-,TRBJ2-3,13,CAWRLAGTDTQYF,TGTGCCTGGAGACTAGCGGGTACAGATACGCAGTATTTT
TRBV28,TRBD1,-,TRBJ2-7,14,CASRSTGGSYEQYF,TGTGCCAGCAGATCAACAGGGGGGTCCTACGAGCAGTACTTC
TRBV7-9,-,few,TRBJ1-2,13,CASPETGGIGYTF,TGTGCCAGCCCTGAGACTGGGGGTATTGGCTACACCTTC
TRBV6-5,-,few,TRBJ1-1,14,CASSFTGTGGFAFF,TGTGCCAGCAGTTTTACCGGGACTGGAGGGTTTGCTTTCTTT
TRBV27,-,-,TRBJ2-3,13,CASSRGWADTQYF,TGTGCCAGCAGCAGGGGCTGGGCAGATACGCAGTATTTT
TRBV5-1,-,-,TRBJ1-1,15,CASSRTGGRNTEAFF,TGCGCCAGCAGCCGGACGGGAGGAAGGAACACTGAAGCTTTCTTT
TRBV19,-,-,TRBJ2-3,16,CASSPSRTVGTDTQYF,TGTGCCAGTAGCCCTTCTAGGACGGTTGGCACAGATACGCAGTATTTT
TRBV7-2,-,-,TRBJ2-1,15,CASSLWEVISNEQFF,TGTGCCAGCAGCTTATGGGAGGTCATATCAAATGAGCAGTTCTTC
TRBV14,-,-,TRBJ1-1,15,CASSQESVQGTEAFF,TGTGCCAGCAGCCAAGAGTCCGTGCAGGGGACTGAAGCTTTCTTT
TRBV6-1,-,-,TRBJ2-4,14,CASSGVPWIAFQYF,TGTGCCAGCTCGGGGGTGCCTTGGATCGCTTTTCAGTACTTC
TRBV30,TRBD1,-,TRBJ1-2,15,CAWKGQGGRGDGYTF,TGTGCCTGGAAGGGACAGGGGGGGAGAGGGGATGGCTACACCTTC